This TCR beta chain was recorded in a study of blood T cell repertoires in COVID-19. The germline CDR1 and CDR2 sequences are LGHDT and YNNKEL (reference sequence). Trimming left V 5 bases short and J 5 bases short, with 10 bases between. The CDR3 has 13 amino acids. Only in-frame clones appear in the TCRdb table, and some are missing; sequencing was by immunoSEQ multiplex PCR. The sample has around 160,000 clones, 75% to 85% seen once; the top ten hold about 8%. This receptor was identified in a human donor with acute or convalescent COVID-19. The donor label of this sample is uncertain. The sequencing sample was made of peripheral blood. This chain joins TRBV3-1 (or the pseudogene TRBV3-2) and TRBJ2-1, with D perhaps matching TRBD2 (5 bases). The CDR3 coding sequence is TGTGCCAGCAGCTCCGGACTGGACAATGAGCAGTTCTTC. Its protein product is CASSSGLDNEQFF.